The source of this T cell receptor (beta chain) is a study of T cells in Graves' hyperthyroidism and ophthalmopathy. Study observations and caveats: In the analysis, a 13 V-J model separated ophthalmopathy from stable hyperthyroidism.

This CDR3 spans 16 amino acids. The junction had 3 bases not matched to a gene; V was cut back by 3 bases and J by 5 bases. Germline-derived CDR1 and CDR2 are KGHDR and SFDVKD. About this clonotype: Antigen: not known.

Amplification of TCR beta CDR3 regions used RNA as the template. First-round RT-PCR with HTBI primers amplified the TCR CDR3 region. TCRdb independently ran MiXCR on the multiplex PCR reads; one entry per CDR3 protein. Counted here are some 250,000 distinct CDR3 sequences, 14% to 15% occurring once; the ten biggest clones make up 13%. The sequencing sample was made of blood. This receptor was identified in a woman in her 40s with Graves' hyperthyroidism that later progressed to Graves' ophthalmopathy. V gene TRBV24-1 combines with J gene TRBJ2-5; 15 bases map to TRBD2. CDR3 residues: CATSDLGLAGGETQYF. The CDR3 DNA reads TGTGCCACCAGTGATCTCGGACTAGCGGGAGGGGAGACCCAGTACTTC.